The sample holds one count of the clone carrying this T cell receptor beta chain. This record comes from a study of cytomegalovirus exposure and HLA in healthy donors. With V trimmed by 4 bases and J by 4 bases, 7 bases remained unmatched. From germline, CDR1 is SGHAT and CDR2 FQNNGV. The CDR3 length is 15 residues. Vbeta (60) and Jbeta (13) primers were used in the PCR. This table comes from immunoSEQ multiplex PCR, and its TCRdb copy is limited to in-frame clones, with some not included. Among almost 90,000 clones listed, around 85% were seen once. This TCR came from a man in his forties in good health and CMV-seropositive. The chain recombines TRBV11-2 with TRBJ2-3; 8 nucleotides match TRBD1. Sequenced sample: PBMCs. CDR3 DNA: TGTGCCAGCAGCTCGGACAGGGCCTCGGCAGATACGCAGTATTTT. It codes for CASSSDRASADTQYF.